The 18 T cell receptor beta chains given below trace back to one sample, sequenced in a study of OX40 agonist ivuxolimab in advanced cancers. Using immunoSEQ multiplex PCR, the repertoire was profiled, and TCRdb retains in-frame clones only, with some absent. The sample lists some 18,000 clones; over 75% were seen once. The source was CD4+ or CD8+ T cells sorted from blood, collected in a trial of the OX40 agonist ivuxolimab. The receptors originated from an adult with an advanced solid tumor such as melanoma, head and neck, liver or kidney cancer.

A remark on this clone: Sequence at one end of the junction differs from germline and may be a read error. The chain is built from TRBV11-1 and TRBJ2-7; tentative D call: TRBD2 (6 bases). Germline CDR1 and CDR2: SGHAT and FQDESV (reference sequence). The CDR3 has 15 residues. The CDR3 here is CASSLVGGRHREQYF. CDR3 nucleotide sequence: TGTGCCAGCAGTTTAGTCGGAGGGCGGCACCGCGAGCAGTACTTC.

The chain combines TRBV28 with TRBJ2-7; 8 bases line up with TRBD2. The germline gives CDR1 MDHEN, CDR2 SYDVKM. The CDR3 extends over 14 amino acids. After removal of 2 bases from V and 4 bases from J, the junction contained 4 bases not matched to a gene. The CDR3, as DNA: TGTGCCAGCAGTTTAATCCGGGAGGGTTACGAGCAGTACTTC. This gives the protein CASSLIREGYEQYF.

The CDR3: CASAQGHYGYTF. Here the CDR3 DNA reads TGTGCCAGCGCACAGGGGCACTATGGCTACACCTTC. The rearrangement links TRBV19 to TRBJ1-2, with 7 bases aligning to TRBD1. CDR3 length: 12 residues. Germline V lookup: CDR1 LNHDA, CDR2 SQIVND (reference sequence). The trim removed 9 bases at V and 3 bases at J, leaving 4 bases unmatched.

The table lists this clone with a count of one. The CDR3 reads CASSMLGDTEAFF. DNA for the CDR3: TGTGCCAGCAGTATGTTGGGGGACACTGAAGCTTTCTTT. The chain recombines TRBV27 with TRBJ1-1; D is perhaps TRBD1 (5 bases). The length of the CDR3 is 13 residues. Germline CDR1 MNHEY, CDR2 SMNVEV (reference sequence). The V end was cut by 5 bases, the J end by 3 bases, with 10 bases between.

The chain has TRBV27 and TRBJ2-7, with TRBD1 matching 7 bases. J gave up 0 bases and V 6 bases, and 5 bases lay outside the gene matches. CDR1 is MNHEY, CDR2 SMNVEV, per germline (reference sequence). The CDR3 has 14 residues. CDR3 region: CASRPDRSSYEQYF. CDR3 sequence (DNA): TGTGCCAGCAGGCCGGACAGGAGCTCCTACGAGCAGTACTTC.

The chain links TRBV27 to TRBJ2-3, with TRBD1 matching 7 bases. The ends lost 3 bases at V and 3 bases at J; junction bases unmatched: 12. The CDR3 sequence is 17 residues long. Germline V lookup: CDR1 MNHEY, CDR2 SMNVEV (reference sequence). The CDR3 here is CASSLLVTGILTDTQYF. The CDR3 region has the DNA TGTGCCAGCAGTTTGCTTGTGACAGGGATACTAACAGATACGCAGTATTTT.

The chain recombines TRBV5-8 with TRBJ1-1; D is undetermined. Germline V gives CDR1 SGHTS, CDR2 YDEGEE. There are 14 residues in the CDR3. With 1 base removed from V and 4 bases from J, the gap between germline ends came to 11 bases. CDR3 nucleotides: TGTGCCAGCAGCTTGAGGGATCTGGGCACTGAAGCTTTCTTT. It translates to CASSLRDLGTEAFF.

The V gene is TRBV7-3, the J gene TRBJ2-2; D is unclear. The CDR3 runs to 12 residues. The germline V gene encodes CDR1 SGHTA and CDR2 FQGTGA. Trimming took 3 bases from V and 5 from J, leaving 4 bases between them. The chain's CDR3 is CASSLGTGELFF. For the CDR3, the DNA is TGTGCCAGCAGCTTGGGAACCGGGGAGCTGTTTTTT.

The chain uses TRBV6-5 and TRBJ1-1; TRBD1 might be the D (5 bases). The CDR3 loop spans 13 amino acids. V gave up 2 bases and J gave up 1 base, with 5 bases separating them. Germline V gene sequence: CDR1 MNHEY, CDR2 SVGAGI. The CDR3 spells CASSYGGNTEAFF. The CDR3 DNA sequence: TGTGCCAGCAGTTACGGGGGGAACACTGAAGCTTTCTTT.

The chain recombines TRBV7-8 with TRBJ2-5; TRBD1 matches 7 bases. The germline V gene has CDR1 SGHVS and CDR2 FQNEAQ. Germline trimming cut 1 base from V and 5 bases from J; bases unmatched to any gene: 13. This CDR3 is 17 amino acids long. The CDR3 bases are TGTGCCAGCAGCTTAGATAGCGTAGGGGGCTGGTTGGAGACCCAGTACTTC. Residues: CASSLDSVGGWLETQYF.

The chain combines TRBV6-1 with TRBJ2-1, with a possible D match to TRBD2 (5 bases). CDR1 and CDR2 from the germline V gene are MNHNS and SASEGT. V was trimmed by 2 bases and J by 7 bases, leaving 9 bases between them. The CDR3 loop spans 13 amino acids. This CDR3 is CASSEMRVNEQFF. DNA of the CDR3: TGTGCCAGCAGTGAAATGCGGGTTAATGAGCAGTTCTTC.

The chain links TRBV6-5 to TRBJ2-7, with 9 bases matching TRBD1. This CDR3 is 14 amino acids long. The germline V gene encodes CDR1 MNHEY and CDR2 SVGAGI. With V trimmed by 10 bases and J by 2 bases, 9 bases remained unmatched. CDR3 region: CATRTGTGPYEQYF. The CDR3 nucleotides are TGTGCCACTCGCACCGGGACAGGGCCCTACGAGCAGTACTTC.

V gene TRBV29-1 combines with J gene TRBJ2-7, with 7 bases fitting TRBD1. The J segment lost 2 bases and the V segment lost 3 bases, leaving 7 bases of the junction unmatched. CDR3 length: 14 residues. Looked up from germline, CDR1 is SQVTM and CDR2 is ANQGSEA. The CDR3 region is CSVETGKNTYEQYF. CDR3 coding DNA: TGCAGCGTTGAGACAGGGAAGAATACCTACGAGCAGTACTTC.

A few counts support this clone. This rearrangement joins TRBV15 to TRBJ1-5; the match to TRBD1 covers 7 bases. The CDR3 runs to 15 residues. The V gene end was trimmed by 4 bases and the J gene end by 3 bases; junction bases not matched to a gene: 6. The germline CDR1 and CDR2 sequences are LNHNV and YYDKDF (reference sequence). The CDR3 DNA sequence: TGTGCCACCAGCACGTACAGGGGACCCAATCAGCCCCAGCATTTT. The encoded protein is CATSTYRGPNQPQHF.

This CDR3 reads CASSGTGSVYGYTF. CDR3 in DNA: TGTGCCAGCAGTGGCACGGGGTCGGTCTATGGCTACACCTTC. This chain uses TRBV6-1 with TRBJ1-2; no reliable D call. V gave up 4 bases and J gave up 4 bases, with 13 bases separating them. CDR1 and CDR2 from the germline V gene are MNHNS and SASEGT. The CDR3 extends over 14 amino acids.

Concerning this clone itself: This sample also contains other DNA sequences that code for the same CDR3. V is TRBV7-2 and J is TRBJ1-2; TRBD1 aligns across 7 bases. Germline CDR1 and CDR2: SGHTA and FQGNSA. This CDR3 has 14 residues. Germline trimming cut 5 bases from V and 6 bases from J; bases unmatched to any gene: 9. DNA of the CDR3: TGTGCCAGCAGCCTATTACAGGGGACAAATGGCTACACCTTC. This sequence encodes CASSLLQGTNGYTF.

The J gene is TRBJ2-1, the V gene TRBV7-9, with D perhaps matching TRBD1 or TRBD2 (7 bases each). V lost 5 bases to trimming and J lost 4 bases, with 15 bases between them. The CDR3 is 15 residues long. Germline values: CDR1 SEHNR, CDR2 FQNEAQ (reference sequence). CDR3 in amino acids: CASSHHRGLYNEQFF. The DNA of the CDR3 is TGTGCCAGCAGCCACCACAGGGGACTATACAATGAGCAGTTCTTC.

The rearrangement joins TRBV28 to TRBJ2-7; D might be TRBD2 (6 bases). From germline, CDR1 is MDHEN and CDR2 SYDVKM. The CDR3 contains 13 residues. Trimming took off 6 bases at V and 3 bases at J, with 12 bases between the two ends. The CDR3 is CASRPPGDYEQYF. The CDR3 DNA sequence: TGTGCCAGCAGGCCCCCGGGGGACTACGAGCAGTACTTC.